These 27 T cell receptor beta chains were all obtained from the same sample, sequenced in a study of shared clonotypes between healthy human individuals (TCRdb year 2020). The library was obtained by the immunoSEQ multiplex PCR assay. The clones in this table, taken by TCRdb from immuneACCESS, are in-frame only. Not every clone is retained; where verified, under half of the shortfall comes from an unresolved V gene, and the cause of the rest is unknown. This sample holds around 1.9 million clones; roughly 91% were observed only once. 1.5% to 2% of the sample comes from the top ten. CD8 naive samples were CD45RO-negative cells positively selected for CCR7, giving a CD45RA+CCR7+ population that excluded TemRA cells. Source material: naive CD8+ T cells from PBMCs. This sample's cell subset or site label indicates: CD45RA+CCR7+. These receptors were obtained from a man aged 18 to 35 in good health. Some clones in this sample may be carry-over from other donors' samples.

This clone came up a few times. The gene calls are TRBV4-1 and TRBJ2-2; D call uncertain. V lost 0 bases to trimming and J lost 4 bases, with 9 bases between them. The germline CDR1 and CDR2 sequences are MGHRA and YSYEKL. The CDR3 runs 15 residues. This chain's CDR3 is CASSQERLGTGELFF. CDR3 nucleotides: TGCGCCAGCAGCCAAGAAAGACTCGGCACCGGGGAGCTGTTTTTT.

The chain is built from TRBV7-9 and TRBJ1-1, with D uncertain. CDR1 and CDR2 (germline): SEHNR, FQNEAQ (reference sequence). V lost 5 bases and J 1 base, leaving 14 bases between the germline ends. The CDR3 runs to 15 residues. As DNA, the CDR3 is TGTGCCAGCAGCCCCAACCTGCCAGCGAACACTGAAGCTTTCTTT. It yields the protein CASSPNLPANTEAFF.

The CDR3, as DNA: TGTGCCAGCAGCTTAGAGGAGGAGCAGACCCAGTACTTC. Translating it yields CASSLEEEQTQYF. V is TRBV11-3 and J is TRBJ2-5; D may be TRBD2 (5 bases). CDR3 length: 13 residues. The germline gives CDR1 SGHNT, CDR2 YENEEA. V was shortened by 0 bases and J by 6 bases, with 8 bases between the two germline ends.

This rearrangement joins TRBV10-2 to TRBJ1-1; 8 nucleotides line up with TRBD1. V gave up 2 bases and J gave up 8 bases; unmatched junction bases: 4. In germline, CDR1 is WSHSY, CDR2 SAAADI. The CDR3 covers 13 residues. CDR3 loop: CASSERTGREAFF. CDR3 bases: TGCGCCAGCAGTGAGCGGACAGGGAGAGAAGCTTTCTTT.

The chain employs TRBV7-2 and TRBJ2-5; TRBD2 agrees at 16 bases. Germline loops: CDR1 SGHTA, CDR2 FQGNSA. Trimming cost V 5 bases and J 4 bases; bases outside gene matches: 13. The CDR3 consists of 19 residues. The CDR3 DNA reads as TGTGCCAGCAGCACGCGGGCGGGGACTAGCGGGAGGGCCCCAGAGACCCAGTACTTC. Translating it yields CASSTRAGTSGRAPETQYF. Full variable domain (outside the CDR3, taken from reference TRBV7-2 and TRBJ2-5): GAGVSQSPSNKVTEKGKDVELRCDPISGHTALYWYRQSLGQGLEFLIYFQGNSAPDKSGLPSDRFSAERTGGSVSTLTIQRTQQEDSAVYLCASSTRAGTSGRAPETQYFGPGTRLLVL.

The chain employs TRBV5-1 and TRBJ2-1; no definite D call. Germline-derived CDR1 and CDR2 are SGHRS and YFSETQ. The CDR3 loop spans 14 amino acids. The V and J ends lost 4 bases and 8 bases respectively, with 16 bases between them. The CDR3 protein is CASSLRVSIDEQFF. The CDR3 DNA reads as TGCGCCAGCAGCCTCCGGGTCTCAATCGATGAGCAGTTCTTC.

V is TRBV7-2 and J is TRBJ2-1; 8 bases agree with TRBD2. The CDR3 is made up of 14 amino acids. The trim removed 5 bases at V and 8 bases at J, leaving 8 bases unmatched. The V gene's germline CDR1 is SGHTA and CDR2 FQGNSA. The CDR3 DNA is TGTGCCAGCAGCCGCGCCGGGACTAGGGATGAGCAGTTCTTC. It codes for CASSRAGTRDEQFF.

The chain recombines TRBV7-8 with TRBJ2-7; either TRBD1 or TRBD2 may supply D (6 bases each). The germline CDR1 and CDR2 sequences are SGHVS and FQNEAQ. V shed 0 bases and J shed 3 bases, with 12 bases lying between them. The length of the CDR3 is 15 residues. The CDR3 region is CASSLARGPYYEQYF. The CDR3 DNA reads as TGTGCCAGCAGCTTAGCTCGGGGGCCTTACTACGAGCAGTACTTC.

This clone occurred once. V gene TRBV9 combines with J gene TRBJ2-1; D may be TRBD1 (6 bases). The CDR3 loop spans 12 amino acids. Trimming took off 7 bases at V and 8 bases at J, with 13 bases between the two ends. Germline CDR1 is SGDLS and CDR2 is YYNGEE. This CDR3 reads CASQAPGDEQFF. For the CDR3, the DNA is TGTGCCAGCCAGGCGCCAGGGGATGAGCAGTTCTTC. Combining the CDR3 with reference TRBV9 and TRBJ2-1 gives the whole variable domain DSGVTQTPKHLITATGQRVTLRCSPRSGDLSVYWYQQSLDQGLQFLIQYYNGEERAKGNILERFSAQQFPDLHSELNLSSLELGDSALYFCASQAPGDEQFFGPGTRLTVL.

V is TRBV28 and J is TRBJ1-2; D perhaps matches TRBD1 (5 bases). Trimming took 6 bases from V and 0 from J, leaving 8 bases between them. The CDR3 consists of 13 residues. Per the germline V gene, CDR1 is MDHEN and CDR2 is SYDVKM. For the CDR3, the DNA is TGTGCCAGCAGCGTGACAGCTAACTATGGCTACACCTTC. Translation: CASSVTANYGYTF.

This clone was detected only once. The chain has TRBV5-1 and TRBJ2-7; perhaps TRBD2 as D (5 bases). This CDR3 is built from 13 residues. CDR1 and CDR2 (germline): SGHRS, YFSETQ. Trimming stripped 5 bases from V and 0 bases from J, with 9 bases between. The CDR3, as DNA: TGCGCCAGCAGACCGGGAAGCTCCTACGAGCAGTACTTC. Amino acid sequence: CASRPGSSYEQYF.

V gene TRBV5-6 combines with J gene TRBJ2-1; a weak D match, TRBD2 (7 bases). CDR1 is SGHDT and CDR2 is YYEEEE in the germline V gene. V gave up 4 bases and J gave up 3 bases, with 17 bases separating them. The CDR3 loop spans 16 amino acids. CDR3 amino acids: CASSLRGGGFYNEQFF. DNA for the CDR3: TGTGCCAGCAGCCTCCGGGGCGGGGGCTTCTACAATGAGCAGTTCTTC.

The V gene is TRBV5-4, the J gene TRBJ2-7; unclear D gene. V was clipped by 4 bases and J by 2 bases, with 7 bases between them. This CDR3 contains 12 residues. Germline CDR1 and CDR2: SGHNT and YYREEE (reference sequence). The CDR3 DNA is TGTGCCAGCAGCCAAGCCCCCTACGAGCAGTACTTC. Encoded protein: CASSQAPYEQYF.

This chain joins TRBV7-9 and TRBJ2-7; perhaps D is TRBD1 or TRBD2 (5 bases each). The CDR3 sequence is 14 residues long. Per the germline V gene, CDR1 is SEHNR and CDR2 is FQNEAQ (reference sequence). The V end was cut by 6 bases, the J end by 9 bases, with 21 bases between. CDR3 bases: TGTGCCAGCAGGGGGGAAGGGACCCCGCTCGGGCAGTACTTC. Residues: CASRGEGTPLGQYF.

CDR3 residues: CASSESFGGTEAFF. In DNA, the CDR3 is TGCGCCAGCAGTGAGTCTTTTGGGGGGACTGAAGCTTTCTTT. V and J are TRBV10-1 and TRBJ1-1; a weak D match, TRBD1 (5 bases). The CDR3 spans 14 residues. The germline gives CDR1 WNHNN, CDR2 SYGVQD (reference sequence). The V and J ends lost 0 bases and 5 bases respectively, with 10 bases between them.

The rearrangement joins TRBV28 to TRBJ2-3; weak D call: TRBD2 (6 bases). CDR3 length: 15 residues. The V gene lost 6 bases and the J gene lost 5 bases, with 18 bases spanning the gap. CDR1 and CDR2 (germline): MDHEN, SYDVKM. The CDR3 region has the DNA TGTGCCAGCAGCCGGAGGGAGCCCGGGGGAGATACGCAGTATTTT. Its protein product is CASSRREPGGDTQYF.

As to this clone: Other DNA sequences in this specimen translate into the identical CDR3. This chain links TRBV5-6 with TRBJ2-7; TRBD1 agrees at 9 bases. V lost 0 bases to trimming and J lost 2 bases; unmatched junction nucleotides: 0. Germline assignment: CDR1 SGHDT and CDR2 YYEEEE. The CDR3 spans 14 residues. Here the CDR3 reads CASSLGTGAYEQYF. CDR3 sequence (DNA): TGTGCCAGCAGCTTGGGGACAGGGGCCTACGAGCAGTACTTC.

V is TRBV4-1 and J is TRBJ2-2; D uncertain. The CDR3 contains 14 residues. Germline V gene data show CDR1 as MGHRA and CDR2 as YSYEKL. The V end was cut by 0 bases, the J end by 6 bases, with 8 bases between. CDR3 loop: CASSQEPRAGELFF. Here the CDR3 DNA reads TGCGCCAGCAGCCAAGAACCTAGGGCCGGGGAGCTGTTTTTT.

In its sample, this clone was seen a few times. V usage is TRBV6-6 and J usage is TRBJ1-1; D gene ambiguous. CDR1 and CDR2 (germline): MNHNY, SVGAGI (reference sequence). This CDR3 region has 15 residues. V lost 2 bases to trimming and J lost 6 bases, with 16 bases between them. The CDR3 protein is CASSYPRMDSPEAFF. In nucleotides, the CDR3 is TGTGCCAGCAGTTACCCGCGAATGGACTCCCCTGAAGCTTTCTTT.

The rearrangement links TRBV13 to TRBJ2-1; 8 bases are shared with TRBD2. The germline V gene encodes CDR1 PRHDT and CDR2 FYEKMQ (reference sequence). Trimming at V came to 3 bases and at J to 4 bases, leaving 8 bases not matched to a gene. This CDR3 is 16 amino acids long. This CDR3 is CASSLQLAAYYNEQFF. CDR3 nucleotide sequence: TGTGCCAGCAGCTTGCAACTAGCGGCGTATTACAATGAGCAGTTCTTC.

The rearrangement links TRBV7-8 to TRBJ1-5; tentatively, D is TRBD1 (6 bases). The CDR3 has 15 amino acids. V was cut by 0 bases and J by 10 bases, with 16 bases left in between. Germline V CDR1 and CDR2: SGHVS, FQNEAQ. The CDR3 sequence is CASSLATSAGDPQHF. CDR3 DNA sequence: TGTGCCAGCAGCTTAGCAACGAGTGCAGGGGATCCCCAGCATTTT.

Concerning this clone itself: A junction boundary mismatches the germline segment, possibly from a read error. The J gene is TRBJ2-2, the V gene TRBV5-6; either TRBD1 or TRBD2 may supply D (5 bases each). The CDR3 is 16 residues long. The germline CDR1 and CDR2 sequences are SGHDT and YYEEEE. This CDR3 reads CASSLGRGLFTGELFF. The DNA for the CDR3 is TGTGCTAGCAGCTTAGGCCGGGGCCTATTCACCGGGGAGCTGTTTTTT.

V gene TRBV27 combines with J gene TRBJ2-7, with 9 bases matching TRBD2. The germline V gene encodes CDR1 MNHEY and CDR2 SMNVEV (reference sequence). This CDR3 has 14 amino acids. V gave up 5 bases and J gave up 5 bases; unmatched junction bases: 7. CDR3 in DNA: TGTGCCAGCAGTGTTCCGGGACTAGCCCACGAGCAGTACTTC. Translation: CASSVPGLAHEQYF.

As DNA, the CDR3 is TGCGCCAGCAGGGGACTCGGGGAGACAGGCGAGCAGTACTTC. Its translation is CASRGLGETGEQYF. The chain combines TRBV4-1 with TRBJ2-7; D may match TRBD1 or TRBD2 (6 bases each). Germline-derived CDR1 and CDR2 are MGHRA and YSYEKL. This CDR3 contains 14 residues. V lost 6 bases and J lost 6, with 18 bases in between.

The J gene is TRBJ2-7, the V gene TRBV27; D unclear. This CDR3 region has 12 residues. V lost 6 bases to trimming and J lost 7 bases, with 13 bases between them. CDR1 and CDR2 from the germline V gene are MNHEY and SMNVEV (reference sequence). The CDR3 sequence is CASSRAPFEQYF. The CDR3 DNA reads TGTGCCAGCAGCCGGGCCCCCTTTGAGCAGTACTTC.

The chain couples TRBV7-9 to TRBJ2-3, with D unclear. The CDR3 extends over 17 amino acids. Trimming took 5 bases from V and 2 from J, leaving 20 bases between them. Germline CDR1 SEHNR, CDR2 FQNEAQ (reference sequence). The CDR3 region is CASSPRVGSRNTDTQYF. Written as DNA, the CDR3 is TGTGCCAGCAGCCCTAGGGTAGGATCACGCAACACAGATACGCAGTATTTT.

The gene calls are TRBV2 and TRBJ2-3; no reliable D call. The germline CDR1 and CDR2 sequences are SNHLY and FYNNEI. Trimming removed 1 base at V and 0 bases at J, with 8 bases between. This CDR3 comprises 15 residues. In DNA, the CDR3 is TGTGCCAGCAGTGAAGGGTCATCCAGCACAGATACGCAGTATTTT. It codes for CASSEGSSSTDTQYF.